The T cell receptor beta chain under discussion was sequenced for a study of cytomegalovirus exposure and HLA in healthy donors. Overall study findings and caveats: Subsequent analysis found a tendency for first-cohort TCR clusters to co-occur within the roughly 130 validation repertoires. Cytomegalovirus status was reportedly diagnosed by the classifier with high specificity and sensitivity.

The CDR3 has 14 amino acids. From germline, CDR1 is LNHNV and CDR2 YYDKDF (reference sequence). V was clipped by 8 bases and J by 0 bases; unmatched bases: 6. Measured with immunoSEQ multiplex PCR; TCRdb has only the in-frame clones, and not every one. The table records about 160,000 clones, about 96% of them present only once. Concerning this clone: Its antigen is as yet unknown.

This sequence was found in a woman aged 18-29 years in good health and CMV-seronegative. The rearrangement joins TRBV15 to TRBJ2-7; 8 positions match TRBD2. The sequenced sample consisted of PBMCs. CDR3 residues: CATRHGGVSYEQYF. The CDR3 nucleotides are TGTGCCACCCGCCACGGGGGGGTCTCCTACGAGCAGTACTTC.